This section outlines one TCR beta chain sequence together with its context. The entry originates in a study of control samples from healthy donors and cancer patients. This CDR3 contains 12 residues. Trimming removed 5 bases from V and 6 bases from J, with 10 bases in between. Germline V gives CDR1 GTSNPN, CDR2 SVGIG (reference sequence). Using immunoSEQ multiplex PCR, the repertoire was profiled, and TCRdb retains in-frame clones only, with some absent. The repertoire holds around 150,000 clones, with about 86% as singletons. Sequenced: blood. V is TRBV30 and J is TRBJ1-4; D is perhaps TRBD1 (6 bases). The source of this sequence is a man between 18 and 35 years old in good health. This CDR3 is CAWGGGDEKLFF. The CDR3, as DNA: TGTGCCTGGGGAGGGGGAGATGAAAAACTGTTTTTT.